This T cell receptor (beta chain) was sequenced in a study of blood T cell repertoires in COVID-19. On the study more broadly: The samples span acute and convalescent COVID-19 from the United States, Italy and Spain. The analysed material was cDNA or gDNA that came from T cells, B-cell-depleted T cells, or PBMCs.

CDR1 MNHNY and CDR2 SVGAGI come from the germline V gene (reference sequence). The CDR3 has 14 amino acids. V was trimmed by 5 bases and J by 3 bases, leaving 14 bases between them. As processed by the authors: Reference gene primer amplification gave estimated nucleated cell counts. Produced via immunoSEQ multiplex PCR; TCRdb's table is partial and in-frame only. V and J calls and clone size are copied from that table; D and trimming were computed from the DNA. The sample lists over 45,000 clones, roughly nine tenths occurring once. Material: peripheral blood. The sequence derives from a woman in her fifties or sixties with active or convalescent COVID-19. The V call is TRBV6-6, the J call TRBJ2-7; D perhaps matches TRBD2 (6 bases). This CDR3 is CASSAGGVGYEQYF. In DNA form, the CDR3 reads TGTGCCAGCAGTGCTGGAGGGGTCGGCTACGAGCAGTACTTC.